The 15 T cell receptor beta chains below were found in one sample sequenced in a study of shared clonotypes between healthy human individuals. Clones were sequenced by immunoSEQ multiplex PCR, and TCRdb holds only the in-frame ones, with some missing. The table includes 2 million to 3 million clones, roughly 93% detected once. Sequenced sample: naive CD4+ T cells from PBMCs. Stated subset: CD45RA+ positively selected. Receptors were obtained from a man between 18 and 35 years old in good health. Some clones in this sample may be carry-over from other donors' samples.

CDR3 sequence (DNA): TGTGCCAGCAGTGACTCGAGGGCGGGGTCCACAGATACGCAGTATTTT. Amino acid sequence: CASSDSRAGSTDTQYF. The V and J genes are TRBV6-4 and TRBJ2-3; a weak D match, TRBD2 (6 bases). With 0 bases removed from V and 2 bases from J, the gap between germline ends came to 12 bases. Looked up from germline, CDR1 is MRHNA and CDR2 is SNTAGT. The CDR3 is 16 amino acids.

In its sample, this clone was seen once. This chain uses TRBV15 with TRBJ2-1, with TRBD2 matching 9 bases. The CDR3 is 17 residues long. CDR1 LNHNV and CDR2 YYDKDF come from the germline V gene (reference sequence). V was pared by 1 base and J by 1 base, with 5 bases of the junction left unmatched. The CDR3 loop reads CATSRASAGGSYNEQFF. The CDR3 nucleotides read TGTGCCACCAGCAGAGCGTCGGCGGGAGGGTCCTACAATGAGCAGTTCTTC.

The chain combines TRBV5-1 with TRBJ1-1; possible D gene TRBD1, 6 bases. The CDR3 length is 15 residues. Germline CDR1 is SGHRS and CDR2 is YFSETQ. V lost 0 bases and J 6 bases, leaving 15 bases between the germline ends. Here the CDR3 DNA reads TGCGCCAGCAGCTTGGCTTTAACAGGGTTCGCTGAAGCTTTCTTT. As protein: CASSLALTGFAEAFF.

In regard to this clone: The sample has other DNA sequences that encode this CDR3 too. The chain carries TRBV7-3 and TRBJ2-1; no definite D call. The CDR3 contains 14 residues. The V gene's germline CDR1 is SGHTA and CDR2 FQGTGA. Trimming took off 1 base at V and 4 bases at J, with 8 bases between the two ends. CDR3 region: CASSLMVGYNEQFF. In DNA form, the CDR3 reads TGTGCCAGCAGCTTAATGGTGGGATACAATGAGCAGTTCTTC.

CDR3 residues: CASSLGTDNQPQHF. In nucleotides, the CDR3 is TGTGCCAGCAGCTTAGGGACAGATAATCAGCCCCAGCATTTT. The rearrangement joins TRBV11-2 to TRBJ1-5; the D gene is possibly TRBD1 (6 bases). This CDR3 spans 14 amino acids. V was trimmed by 1 base and J by 4 bases, leaving 8 bases between them. Per germline, CDR1 SGHAT and CDR2 FQNNGV.

Details on this clone: Other nucleotide sequences in the sample specify the same CDR3. V usage is TRBV2 and J usage is TRBJ2-1; D remains unclear. This CDR3 has 13 residues. The germline gives CDR1 SNHLY, CDR2 FYNNEI. V was shortened by 2 bases and J by 4 bases, with 6 bases between the two germline ends. CDR3 in DNA: TGTGCCAGCAGTGAACTTGGTTACAATGAGCAGTTCTTC. Its translation: CASSELGYNEQFF.

The CDR3 is CASSVMGRNYGYTF. CDR3 nucleotide sequence: TGTGCCAGCAGCGTGATGGGACGGAACTATGGCTACACCTTC. V and J are TRBV7-9 and TRBJ1-2; weak D call: TRBD1 (5 bases). Trimming removed 5 bases from V and 2 bases from J, with 12 bases in between. Germline V lookup: CDR1 SEHNR, CDR2 FQNEAQ (reference sequence). CDR3 length: 14 amino acids.

The chain links TRBV9 to TRBJ1-2, with D unresolved. The V end lost 3 bases, the J end lost 6 bases, and 9 bases lay between the germline ends. CDR3 size: 12 residues. Looked up from germline, CDR1 is SGDLS and CDR2 is YYNGEE. The CDR3 loop reads CASSGETHGYTF. In DNA form, the CDR3 reads TGTGCCAGCAGCGGGGAGACCCATGGCTACACCTTC.

The V gene is TRBV4-2, the J gene TRBJ2-1; D uncertain. V was cut by 1 base and J by 8 bases, with 6 bases left in between. This CDR3 has 12 amino acids. CDR1 is LGHNA and CDR2 is YNFKEQ in the germline V gene. The CDR3 sequence is CASSQGLHEQFF. As DNA, the CDR3 is TGTGCCAGCAGCCAAGGTCTGCATGAGCAGTTCTTC.

CDR3 coding DNA: TGTGCCAGCAGTTCCCCGTGGGCAGGAAACACCATATATTTT. Amino acids: CASSSPWAGNTIYF. The rearrangement joins TRBV27 to TRBJ1-3; no clear D. CDR1 and CDR2 from the germline V gene are MNHEY and SMNVEV (reference sequence). The CDR3 loop spans 14 amino acids. Trimming took off 4 bases at V and 4 bases at J, with 11 bases between the two ends.

The rearrangement joins TRBV7-3 to TRBJ1-1; no definite D call. V was trimmed by 5 bases and J by 2 bases, leaving 12 bases between them. CDR1 is SGHTA, CDR2 FQGTGA, per germline. The CDR3 is made up of 14 amino acids. This CDR3 reads CASSPDGSNTEAFF. The CDR3 DNA follows: TGTGCCAGCAGCCCCGACGGGTCCAACACTGAAGCTTTCTTT.

J is TRBJ2-3 and V is TRBV5-6, with 14 nucleotides matching TRBD2. Per the germline V gene, CDR1 is SGHDT and CDR2 is YYEEEE. The CDR3 covers 17 residues. The V segment lost 6 bases and the J segment 5 bases; nucleotides outside the gene matches: 11. CDR3 bases: TGTGCCAGCAACGTGTGGACTAGCGGGAGGAAGGGAGATACGCAGTATTTT. Its translation is CASNVWTSGRKGDTQYF.

The gene calls are TRBV2 and TRBJ2-7; possible D gene TRBD2, 6 bases. Trimming stripped 3 bases from V and 6 bases from J, with 12 bases between. CDR1 is SNHLY and CDR2 is FYNNEI in the germline V gene. This CDR3 contains 13 residues. The CDR3: CASSDLGGLEQYF. CDR3 DNA sequence: TGTGCCAGCAGTGATTTGGGGGGTCTCGAGCAGTACTTC.

The chain couples TRBV30 to TRBJ2-1; 14 bases agree with TRBD2. V trimming: 1 base; J trimming: 7 bases; junction bases outside the gene matches: 9. CDR1 is GTSNPN, CDR2 SVGIG, per germline (reference sequence). The CDR3 spans 17 residues. The CDR3 here is CAWSARLAGGPRNEQFF. The CDR3 nucleotides read TGTGCCTGGAGTGCGAGACTAGCGGGAGGGCCGAGGAATGAGCAGTTCTTC. The variable domain in full, with the rest retrieved from reference TRBV30 and TRBJ2-1, is SQTIHQWPATLVQPVGSPLSLECTVEGTSNPNLYWYRQAAGRGLQLLFYSVGIGQISSEVPQNLSASRPQDRQFILSSKKLLLSDSGFYLCAWSARLAGGPRNEQFFGPGTRLTVL.

The count of this clone is one. The chain joins TRBV7-2 to TRBJ2-1; the D gene could be TRBD1 or TRBD2 (6 bases each). This CDR3 is 13 amino acids long. Deletions cut 4 bases from V and 9 bases from J, with 13 bases between. Looked up from germline, CDR1 is SGHTA and CDR2 is FQGNSA. CDR3 sequence reads: CASSSQRGAEQFF. DNA of the CDR3: TGTGCCAGCAGCTCTCAGAGGGGGGCTGAGCAGTTCTTC.